This is a list of T cell receptor beta chains from one sample in a study of blood T cell repertoires in COVID-19. Measured with immunoSEQ multiplex PCR; TCRdb has only the in-frame clones, and not every one. This sample has approximately 250,000 clones, with more than 80% found just once. The source material was peripheral blood. These TCRs come from a man aged 25-45 years who had recovered from COVID-19. The CDR3 runs from the conserved cysteine through the conserved F or W. A D gene is named only where the DNA matches it firmly. Clone size is stated in some rows and not others, as once, few, many or a class when expanded.

j_gene: TRBJ1-5
abundance: .
v_gene: TRBV6-4
d_gene: .
CDR3aa: CARRGDQPQHF
CDR3nt: TGTGCCAGAAGGGGCGATCAGCCCCAGCATTTT

j_gene: TRBJ1-5
abundance: .
v_gene: TRBV13
d_gene: TRBD1
CDR3aa: CASSLGQGVPQHF
CDR3nt: TGTGCCAGCAGCTTAGGCCAGGGGGTGCCCCAGCATTTT

j_gene: TRBJ2-7
abundance: .
v_gene: TRBV3-1/TRBV3-2
d_gene: .
CDR3aa: CASSHASSYEQYF
CDR3nt: TGTGCCAGCAGCCACGCGAGCTCCTACGAGCAGTACTTC

j_gene: TRBJ2-7
abundance: .
v_gene: TRBV5-1
d_gene: TRBD2
CDR3aa: CASSLASDLAAVQKQYF
CDR3nt: TGCGCCAGCAGCTTGGCCTCGGACCTAGCGGCGGTTCAGAAGCAGTACTTC

j_gene: TRBJ2-2
abundance: .
v_gene: TRBV7-6
d_gene: TRBD1
CDR3aa: CASRFGQGFTGELFF
CDR3nt: TGTGCCAGCAGATTTGGACAGGGATTCACCGGGGAGCTGTTTTTT

j_gene: TRBJ1-5
abundance: .
v_gene: TRBV19
d_gene: .
CDR3aa: CASSTGPGWYQPQHF
CDR3nt: TGTGCCAGTAGTACGGGCCCAGGGTGGTATCAGCCCCAGCATTTT

j_gene: TRBJ2-1
abundance: .
v_gene: TRBV30
d_gene: TRBD1
CDR3aa: CAWSTGVGSYNEQFF
CDR3nt: TGTGCCTGGTCTACAGGGGTCGGCTCCTACAATGAGCAGTTCTTC

j_gene: TRBJ1-3
abundance: .
v_gene: TRBV7-2
d_gene: .
CDR3aa: CASSLWGESPGNTIYF
CDR3nt: TGTGCCAGCAGCTTATGGGGAGAATCCCCTGGAAACACCATATATTTT

j_gene: TRBJ1-2
abundance: .
v_gene: TRBV7-9
d_gene: TRBD1
CDR3aa: CASSLTGNGYTF
CDR3nt: TGTGCCAGCAGCTTGACAGGGAACGGCTACACCTTC

j_gene: TRBJ2-1
abundance: few
v_gene: TRBV7-9
d_gene: TRBD2
CDR3aa: CASSPGGNEQFF
CDR3nt: TGTGCCAGCAGCCCGGGGGGCAATGAGCAGTTCTTC

j_gene: TRBJ1-1
abundance: once
v_gene: TRBV11-2
d_gene: .
CDR3aa: CASSSLAGGVAFF
CDR3nt: TGTGCCAGCAGCTCCCTAGCGGGTGGGGTAGCTTTCTTT

j_gene: TRBJ1-3
abundance: many
v_gene: TRBV5-4
d_gene: .
CDR3aa: CASSLSGIGNTIYF
CDR3nt: TGTGCCAGCAGCTTGTCAGGGATCGGAAACACCATATATTTT

j_gene: TRBJ2-1
abundance: .
v_gene: TRBV7-7
d_gene: TRBD2
CDR3aa: CASSLLAGGDNEQFF
CDR3nt: TGTGCCAGCAGCTTACTGGCGGGGGGGGACAATGAGCAGTTCTTC

j_gene: TRBJ1-6
abundance: .
v_gene: TRBV2
d_gene: TRBD1
CDR3aa: CASSSTGGGNSPLHF
CDR3nt: TGTGCCAGCAGTTCTACAGGGGGCGGTAATTCACCCCTCCACTTT

j_gene: TRBJ1-1
abundance: .
v_gene: TRBV6-1
d_gene: .
CDR3aa: CASSEADLIQTEAFF
CDR3nt: TGTGCCAGCAGTGAAGCGGACTTAATTCAGACTGAAGCTTTCTTT

j_gene: TRBJ1-1
abundance: .
v_gene: TRBV18
d_gene: TRBD1
CDR3aa: CASSSQGQGAWEAFF
CDR3nt: TGTGCCAGCTCGTCTCAGGGACAGGGGGCTTGGGAAGCTTTCTTT

j_gene: TRBJ1-4
abundance: .
v_gene: TRBV18
d_gene: TRBD1
CDR3aa: CASSDNRGYNEKLFF
CDR3nt: TGTGCCAGCTCGGACAACAGGGGGTACAATGAAAAACTGTTTTTT

j_gene: TRBJ1-6
abundance: .
v_gene: TRBV11-2
d_gene: TRBD1
CDR3aa: CASSARTGAYNSPLHF
CDR3nt: TGTGCCAGCAGCGCCCGGACAGGGGCTTATAATTCACCCCTCCACTTT

j_gene: TRBJ2-7
abundance: .
v_gene: TRBV4-1
d_gene: .
CDR3aa: CASSQAQGAHEQYF
CDR3nt: TGCGCCAGCAGCCAAGCCCAGGGCGCTCACGAGCAGTACTTC

j_gene: TRBJ1-4
abundance: .
v_gene: TRBV19
d_gene: TRBD1
CDR3aa: CASSRTGPLGKLFF
CDR3nt: TGTGCCAGTAGTCGGACAGGGCCTTTGGGAAAACTGTTTTTT

j_gene: TRBJ2-7
abundance: .
v_gene: TRBV24-1
d_gene: TRBD1
CDR3aa: CATSDLTGGISYEQYF
CDR3nt: TGTGCCACCAGTGATTTGACAGGGGGTATCTCCTACGAGCAGTACTTC